This TCR beta chain was captured by sequencing in a study of cytomegalovirus exposure and HLA in healthy donors. Study-wide context: The same platform as the roughly 630 first-cohort repertoires was used for the 100 to 150 validation repertoires, a later analysis reported. Study results and limitations: According to reports, the classifier identified cytomegalovirus status with high specificity and sensitivity. Listed as cytomegalovirus-associated were 150 to 200 TCR beta chains.

Generated by immunoSEQ multiplex PCR, the TCRdb table keeps only in-frame clones and is missing some. This table holds around 60,000 clones, about 96% found once. Details on this clone: Antigen: not known.

The germline CDR1 and CDR2 sequences are SGHTS and YDEGEE. Trimming took 3 bases from V and 5 from J; bases not matched to a gene: 10. The CDR3 length is 15 residues. Source material: PBMCs. The sequence derives from a woman younger than 35 in good health and CMV-seronegative. The chain joins TRBV5-8 to TRBJ2-7, with 8 bases aligning to TRBD2. The CDR3 loop is CASSWGPGRADEQYF. As DNA, the CDR3 is TGTGCCAGCAGCTGGGGGCCCGGGAGGGCTGACGAGCAGTACTTC. The full variable domain, completed using reference TRBV5-8 and TRBJ2-7, is EAGVTQSPTHLIKTRGQQATLRCSPISGHTSVYWYQQALGLGLQFLLWYDEGEERNRGNFPPRFSGRQFPNYSSELNVNALELEDSALYLCASSWGPGRADEQYFGPGTRLTVT.